What follows are 9 T cell receptor beta chains derived from one specimen sequenced in a study of shared clonotypes between healthy human individuals (dated by TCRdb to 2019 to 2021). Library creation used the immunoSEQ multiplex PCR assay. TCRdb carries this immuneACCESS record with in-frame sequences only. Its versions omit some clonotypes, under half of them owing to an unresolved V gene in the studies checked, with the rest unexplained. The sample table holds hundreds of thousands of clones, of which around 73% were seen once. The ten largest clones capture roughly 2% of the sample. The material sequenced was memory CD4+ T cells sorted from blood. The meaning of the sample's cell subset or site label: CD45RA-negative fraction. All receptors derive from a woman aged 30 to 39 in good health.

Ten or more counts support this clone. Different DNA sequences within this sample yield the same CDR3. The chain recombines TRBV7-2 with TRBJ2-1, with TRBD1 as a possible D gene (6 bases). V lost 3 bases, J lost 1 base, and 7 bases lay in between. The germline CDR1 and CDR2 sequences are SGHTA and FQGNSA. The CDR3 is 14 residues long. The CDR3 loop reads CASSLDSSYNEQFF. CDR3 bases: TGTGCCAGCAGCTTGGACAGTTCCTACAATGAGCAGTTCTTC.

Comments on this clone: Other nucleotide sequences in the sample specify the same CDR3. The chain links TRBV19 to TRBJ2-3, with no clear D. The CDR3 extends over 12 amino acids. Germline V gene lookup returns CDR1 LNHDA and CDR2 SQIVND (reference sequence). V was cut by 6 bases and J by 2 bases, with 6 bases left in between. The CDR3 nucleotides are TGTGCCAGTAGCCGGTACACAGATACGCAGTATTTT. This codes for CASSRYTDTQYF.

This clone has only one observation. This chain uses TRBV6-5 with TRBJ2-1; possibly TRBD1 for D (5 bases). The V gene's germline CDR1 is MNHEY and CDR2 SVGAGI. V dropped 5 bases and J dropped 4 bases, with 12 bases sitting between them. The CDR3 sequence is 14 residues long. For the CDR3, the DNA is TGTGCCAGCAGTCGGAGAAAGGGGTACAATGAGCAGTTCTTC. Amino acids: CASSRRKGYNEQFF.

This clone was seen only a few times. The V gene is TRBV5-1, the J gene TRBJ1-2; 8 nucleotides align to TRBD1. CDR3 length: 13 residues. Losses at the gene ends were 4 bases for V and 6 bases for J; bases not matched to a gene: 5. Germline assignment: CDR1 SGHRS and CDR2 YFSETQ. The CDR3 region has the DNA TGCGCCAGCAGCCCGGGACAGGATCATGGCTACACCTTC. It codes for CASSPGQDHGYTF.

The gene calls are TRBV28 and TRBJ2-4; 9 positions agree with TRBD2. Germline assignment: CDR1 MDHEN and CDR2 SYDVKM. This CDR3 contains 14 residues. J gave up 8 bases and V 2 bases, and 4 bases lay outside the gene matches. This chain's CDR3 is CASSLQGGGDIQYF. Written as DNA, the CDR3 is TGTGCCAGCAGTTTACAGGGCGGGGGGGACATTCAGTACTTC.

The chain links TRBV10-2 to TRBJ1-1, with D unresolved. There are 12 residues in the CDR3. Per the germline V gene, CDR1 is WSHSY and CDR2 is SAAADI. Trimming left V 2 bases short and J 5 bases short, with 6 bases between. CDR3 in amino acids: CASSEPGTEAFF. The CDR3, as DNA: TGCGCCAGCAGTGAGCCGGGAACTGAAGCTTTCTTT.

This clone has only a few counts. The chain carries TRBV30 and TRBJ2-7, with unresolved D. The V end was cut by 2 bases, the J end by 2 bases, with 7 bases between. This CDR3 comprises 12 residues. Germline assignment: CDR1 GTSNPN and CDR2 SVGIG (reference sequence). The CDR3 DNA follows: TGTGCCTGGAGTAGGGAAACCTACGAGCAGTACTTC. Translating it yields CAWSRETYEQYF.

Here the CDR3 DNA reads TGTGCCAGCAGTTTTACAGGGAGCAATCAGCCCCAGCATTTT. Translating gives CASSFTGSNQPQHF. The rearrangement uses TRBV28 and TRBJ1-5; D possibly corresponds to TRBD1 (6 bases). The length of the CDR3 is 14 residues. V gave up 3 bases and J gave up 1 base, with 7 bases separating them. CDR1 is MDHEN, CDR2 SYDVKM, per germline.

This clone appeared a single time. The V call is TRBV27, the J call TRBJ2-7, with 7 nucleotides matching TRBD1. CDR1 is MNHEY and CDR2 is SMNVEV in the germline V gene (reference sequence). CDR3 length: 15 amino acids. Trimming took 6 bases from V and 3 from J; bases not matched to a gene: 11. In nucleotides, the CDR3 is TGTGCCAGCAGCTCCAACCTACAGGGGCTCTACGAGCAGTACTTC. Residues: CASSSNLQGLYEQYF.